One TCR beta chain is described in this entry. Its specificity is unknown. V was clipped by 6 bases and J by 1 base, with 12 bases between them. CDR3 length equals 14 residues. The germline gives CDR1 LGHDT, CDR2 YNNKEL (reference sequence). The entry originates in a study of T cell responses to AZD1222 COVID-19 vaccine. TCRdb's table, derived via immunoSEQ multiplex PCR, lists solely in-frame clones and lacks some. The sample lists 150,000 to 200,000 clones; 92% were seen once. Study-level results: As reported, nearly half of all spike-specific TCRs target variant regions that are unmutated.

The clonotype was recovered from an adult who received the AZD1222 COVID-19 vaccine. This rearrangement joins TRBV3-1 (or the pseudogene TRBV3-2) to TRBJ1-2; weak D call: TRBD1 (5 bases). The input for sequencing was peripheral blood, taken 28 days after the second AZD1222 dose. The DNA for the CDR3 is TGTGCCAGCAGGCCCAGGGCTAATAACTATGGCTACACCTTC. This translates into CASRPRANNYGYTF.